The 3 T cell receptor beta chains listed next were all sequenced from one sample in a study of cytomegalovirus exposure and HLA in healthy donors. Some clones are missing from TCRdb's copy, which holds only in-frame ones; the method was immunoSEQ multiplex PCR. The sample consists of about 54,000 clones, approximately 90% of them appearing once. Specimen: PBMCs. These TCRs come from a woman aged 18-30 years in good health and CMV-seropositive.

This sequence joins TRBV6-5 and TRBJ2-2, with 7 bases lining up with TRBD2. V lost 8 bases to trimming and J lost 4 bases; unmatched junction nucleotides: 1. This CDR3 has 12 residues. Germline assignment: CDR1 MNHEY and CDR2 SVGAGI. The CDR3 loop is CASGGVTGELFF. The DNA for the CDR3 is TGTGCCAGCGGGGGGGTCACCGGGGAGCTGTTTTTT.

This clone was counted once. V gene TRBV7-2 combines with J gene TRBJ1-5; D is uncertain. The germline V gene encodes CDR1 SGHTA and CDR2 FQGNSA. The V gene lost 4 bases and the J gene lost 1 base, with 11 bases spanning the gap. The CDR3 runs 15 residues. CDR3: CASSWKEGSNQPQHF. In nucleotides, the CDR3 is TGTGCCAGCAGCTGGAAGGAGGGCAGCAATCAGCCCCAGCATTTT. Combining the CDR3 with reference TRBV7-2 and TRBJ1-5 gives the whole variable domain GAGVSQSPSNKVTEKGKDVELRCDPISGHTALYWYRQSLGQGLEFLIYFQGNSAPDKSGLPSDRFSAERTGGSVSTLTIQRTQQEDSAVYLCASSWKEGSNQPQHFGDGTRLSIL.

The chain has TRBV2 and TRBJ2-3, with 13 bases identical to TRBD2. The length of the CDR3 is 17 residues. Germline CDR1 reads SNHLY; CDR2 reads FYNNEI. V was pared by 6 bases and J by 4 bases, with 10 bases of the junction left unmatched. Here the CDR3 DNA reads TGTGCCAGCAGCTTATGGGGGACTAGCGGGGATGCAGATACGCAGTATTTT. This encodes CASSLWGTSGDADTQYF. Full variable domain (outside the CDR3, taken from reference TRBV2 and TRBJ2-3): EPEVTQTPSHQVTQMGQEVILRCVPISNHLYFYWYRQILGQKVEFLVSFYNNEISEKSEIFDDQFSVERPDGSNFTLKIRSTKLEDSAMYFCASSLWGTSGDADTQYFGPGTRLTVL.